This T cell receptor beta chain was sequenced for a study of human T cells and chemical hapten exposure. Study results and caveats: Sensitizing with DPC caused no change in TCRs above 1 in 1000 frequency.

This clonotype has only a few counts. As yet, its antigen is unknown. Single cDNA molecules in the library carried unique molecular identifiers attached during preparation. MiXCR, applied by TCRdb to the RACE reads, yields one record per CDR3 protein. The sample carries tens of thousands of distinct CDR3 sequences, roughly 15% recorded once. Regarding time point: pre-sensitization, week 0. Treatment reported: therapeutic diphenylcyclopropenone sensitization with weekly scalp DPC. The TCR originated in a woman aged 50 to 60 with alopecia areata. Some clones in this sample may be carry-over from other donors' samples. The source was whole blood, collected in connection with sensitization to the hapten diphenylcyclopropenone (DPC).

DNA for the CDR3: TGTGCCAGCAGCCCAGCGGAACAGGGCGCTCTCAGAAGCTTCTTT. Protein product: CASSPAEQGALRSFF. The J gene is TRBJ1-1, the V gene TRBV7-9, with a tentative D call TRBD1 (6 bases). V lost 5 bases, J lost 14 bases, and 27 bases lay in between. The CDR3 extends over 15 amino acids. Germline CDR1 is SEHNR and CDR2 is FQNEAQ (reference sequence).